One and the same sample provided the 32 T cell receptor beta chains below, sequenced in a study of CD8+ T cells in alopecia areata. Isolated RNA was reverse transcribed into cDNA used as the sequencing template. Sequenced by immunoSEQ multiplex PCR; TCRdb stores in-frame clones only, minus some. The repertoire holds some 190,000 clones, with roughly 70% as singletons. Treatment noted: oral pan-JAK inhibitor, 5-10 mg twice daily. Here the sequenced sample was CD4+ T cells sorted from blood, taken at roughly week 49, from a patient treated with tofacitinib. The origin of the receptors is a human donor with alopecia areata.

This clone has just a few counts. This chain connects TRBV2 to TRBJ2-3; 7 bases are a match to TRBD2. Germline loops: CDR1 SNHLY, CDR2 FYNNEI. V dropped 6 bases and J dropped 2; count of bases not matched to a gene: 8. The CDR3 is 15 residues long. This CDR3 reads CASSPSGVATDTQYF. CDR3 coding DNA: TGTGCCAGCAGCCCAAGCGGGGTAGCCACAGATACGCAGTATTTT.

The gene calls are TRBV9 and TRBJ2-7; the D gene could be TRBD1 or TRBD2 (5 bases each). Germline assignment: CDR1 SGDLS and CDR2 YYNGEE. Trimming stripped 3 bases from V and 2 bases from J, with 15 bases between. The CDR3 covers 15 residues. This chain's CDR3 is CASSARDRVPYEQYF. DNA for the CDR3: TGTGCCAGCAGCGCAAGGGACCGAGTTCCCTACGAGCAGTACTTC. The whole variable domain, filled in from reference TRBV9 and TRBJ2-7, reads DSGVTQTPKHLITATGQRVTLRCSPRSGDLSVYWYQQSLDQGLQFLIQYYNGEERAKGNILERFSAQQFPDLHSELNLSSLELGDSALYFCASSARDRVPYEQYFGPGTRLTVT.

The CDR3: CAWSPGGRQPQHF. CDR3 nucleotides: TGTGCCTGGAGTCCGGGGGGGAGGCAGCCCCAGCATTTT. The V and J genes are TRBV30 and TRBJ1-5, with a possible D match to TRBD1 (5 bases). CDR3 length: 13 amino acids. In germline, CDR1 is GTSNPN, CDR2 SVGIG (reference sequence). Between the trimmed V and J ends, which lost 2 bases and 7 bases, there was a span of 12 bases.

V gene TRBV15 combines with J gene TRBJ1-6; 7 bases are shared with TRBD1. V lost 0 bases and J lost 8; bases outside the gene matches: 4. There are 15 residues in the CDR3. Germline lookup yields CDR1 LNHNV and CDR2 YYDKDF (reference sequence). CDR3 nucleotides: TGTGCCACCAGCAGAGATGGGACAGAAGATTCACCCCTCCACTTT. It codes for CATSRDGTEDSPLHF. Together with reference TRBV15 and TRBJ1-6, the CDR3 gives the full variable domain: DAMVIQNPRYQVTQFGKPVTLSCSQTLNHNVMYWYQQKSSQAPKLLFHYYDKDFNNEADTPDNFQSRRPNTSFCFLDIRSPGLGDTAMYLCATSRDGTEDSPLHFGNGTRLTVT.

The V and J genes are TRBV2 and TRBJ1-5, with TRBD1 identical over 9 bases. CDR1 is SNHLY, CDR2 FYNNEI, per germline. This CDR3 is 16 amino acids long. V dropped 0 bases and J dropped 6; count of bases not matched to a gene: 6. DNA for the CDR3: TGTGCCAGCAGTGAAGCCAGGGACAGGGAGGGTCAGCCCCAGCATTTT. It encodes CASSEARDREGQPQHF.

This chain links TRBV5-1 with TRBJ2-5; no definite D call. Germline values: CDR1 SGHRS, CDR2 YFSETQ. Trimming pared 2 bases from V and 5 bases from J, leaving 13 bases between. The CDR3 has 14 residues. CDR3 residues: CASSLGLGSETQYF. In DNA form, the CDR3 reads TGCGCCAGCAGCTTAGGTTTGGGGTCGGAGACCCAGTACTTC.

V and J are TRBV2 and TRBJ1-5; no clear D. The V gene's germline CDR1 is SNHLY and CDR2 FYNNEI. The CDR3 has 14 amino acids. Between the trimmed V and J ends, which lost 7 bases and 2 bases, there was a span of 12 bases. CDR3 coding DNA: TGTGCCAGCAACCGGGAATCGGGCAATCAGCCCCAGCATTTT. As protein: CASNRESGNQPQHF.

The chain has TRBV30 and TRBJ1-2; TRBD1 might be the D (5 bases). Germline V gene lookup returns CDR1 GTSNPN and CDR2 SVGIG (reference sequence). The CDR3 sequence is 15 residues long. Between the trimmed V and J ends, which lost 6 bases and 2 bases, there was a span of 19 bases. The CDR3 reads CACQHEGEKNYGYTF. The CDR3 bases are TGTGCCTGCCAGCACGAAGGGGAGAAAAACTATGGCTACACCTTC.

Worth noting for this clone: Distinct nucleotide sequences in the sample also encode this CDR3. The CDR3 sequence: CAWSVTLSGNTIYF. The CDR3 DNA follows: TGTGCCTGGAGTGTGACTCTCTCTGGAAACACCATATATTTT. The V gene is TRBV30, the J gene TRBJ1-3; D remains unclear. This CDR3 comprises 14 residues. CDR1 and CDR2 (germline): GTSNPN, SVGIG (reference sequence). Trimming stripped 0 bases from V and 0 bases from J, with 6 bases between.

V usage is TRBV7-2 and J usage is TRBJ1-2; D gene unclear. CDR1 SGHTA and CDR2 FQGNSA come from the germline V gene. The CDR3 loop spans 14 amino acids. The germline V and J ends were trimmed by 4 bases and 3 bases, with 12 bases remaining between them. This CDR3 is CASSSATDHYGYTF. For the CDR3, the DNA is TGTGCCAGCAGCTCCGCGACGGACCACTATGGCTACACCTTC.

The CDR3 coding sequence is TGTGCCTGGAGTGGGGGGACAGACGAGCAGTACTTC. Its translation: CAWSGGTDEQYF. This rearrangement joins TRBV30 to TRBJ2-7; 7 nucleotides align to TRBD1. J lost 5 bases, V lost 1 base, and 2 bases had no gene match. CDR3 size: 12 residues. Germline lookup yields CDR1 GTSNPN and CDR2 SVGIG (reference sequence).

The rearrangement joins TRBV15 to TRBJ1-6; TRBD1 aligns across 9 bases. Losses at the gene ends were 7 bases for V and 8 bases for J; bases not matched to a gene: 6. Germline V gene lookup returns CDR1 LNHNV and CDR2 YYDKDF (reference sequence). The CDR3 has 14 amino acids. The CDR3 region has the DNA TGTGCCACCAAAGGGGGACAGGGAGATTCACCCCTCCACTTT. This translates into CATKGGQGDSPLHF.

The chain carries TRBV14 and TRBJ1-6, with no clear D. The CDR3 is made up of 13 amino acids. V shed 4 bases and J shed 14 bases, with 15 bases lying between them. Germline V gene lookup returns CDR1 SGHDN and CDR2 FVKESK. The CDR3 loop is CASSLIMGEALHF. As DNA, the CDR3 is TGTGCCAGCAGCCTAATAATGGGAGAAGCCCTCCACTTT.

Concerning this clone: An end of the junction differs from the germline gene, which may be a read error. The rearrangement links TRBV7-9 to TRBJ2-7, with TRBD2 identical over 8 bases. This CDR3 contains 13 residues. Germline lookup yields CDR1 SEHNR and CDR2 FQNEAQ (reference sequence). The CDR3 loop is CASSLAGSLEQYF. DNA of the CDR3: TGTGCCAGCAGCCTAGCGGGTTCTCTGGAGCAGTACTTC.

The V and J genes are TRBV29-1 and TRBJ1-2; a possible D gene is TRBD1 (6 bases). This CDR3 is 13 amino acids long. The V gene lost 4 bases and the J gene lost 2 bases, with 11 bases spanning the gap. Germline-derived CDR1 and CDR2 are SQVTM and ANQGSEA. The CDR3 is CSVAGQPNYGYTF. In DNA, the CDR3 is TGCAGCGTTGCAGGACAGCCCAACTATGGCTACACCTTC.

This clone was seen a single time. The V and J genes are TRBV5-6 and TRBJ1-6; D uncertain. This CDR3 has 15 residues. Germline V lookup: CDR1 SGHDT, CDR2 YYEEEE. Deletions cut 0 bases from V and 6 bases from J, with 10 bases between. CDR3 sequence (DNA): TGTGCCAGCAGCTTGGGAGTGTCTGCTAATTCACCCCTCCACTTT. It codes for CASSLGVSANSPLHF.

The V and J genes are TRBV6-1 and TRBJ1-2; no firm D call. This CDR3 has 15 amino acids. With 2 bases removed from V and 2 bases from J, the gap between germline ends came to 12 bases. Germline V gene sequence: CDR1 MNHNS, CDR2 SASEGT. This CDR3 reads CASSERFTRNYGYTF. CDR3 sequence (DNA): TGTGCCAGCAGTGAAAGATTCACTCGCAACTATGGCTACACCTTC.

This clone has more than one count but fewer than ten. This chain uses TRBV29-1 with TRBJ2-4; 7 bases agree with TRBD1. Unmatched junction bases numbered 2, after V lost 3 bases and J lost 3 bases. CDR3 length: 13 amino acids. Germline V gene sequence: CDR1 SQVTM, CDR2 ANQGSEA. The CDR3 reads CSVDDRVKNIQYF. In nucleotides, the CDR3 is TGCAGCGTTGATGACAGGGTCAAAAACATTCAGTACTTC. Drawing the rest from reference TRBV29-1 and TRBJ2-4, the complete variable domain is SAVISQKPSRDICQRGTSLTIQCQVDSQVTMMFWYRQQPGQSLTLIATANQGSEATYESGFVIDKFPISRPNLTFSTLTVSNMSPEDSSIYLCSVDDRVKNIQYFGAGTRLSVL.

This clone came up once. The chain links TRBV9 to TRBJ2-7; the match to TRBD1 covers 7 bases. This CDR3 is built from 14 residues. Losses at the gene ends were 0 bases for V and 6 bases for J; bases not matched to a gene: 6. Looked up from germline, CDR1 is SGDLS and CDR2 is YYNGEE. DNA for the CDR3: TGTGCCAGCAGCGTAGGGCAGGGGGATCGCGAGCAGTACTTC. This encodes CASSVGQGDREQYF.

The chain employs TRBV6-5 and TRBJ1-2; maybe TRBD1 (5 bases). The V end lost 3 bases, the J end lost 7 bases, and 18 bases lay between the germline ends. The CDR3 sequence is 15 residues long. Germline values: CDR1 MNHEY, CDR2 SVGAGI. The CDR3, as DNA: TGTGCCAGCAGTTATCTCAGGGAGATTACGCGTGGCTACACCTTC. Protein sequence: CASSYLREITRGYTF.

The V call is TRBV25-1, the J call TRBJ2-7; D might be TRBD1 (6 bases). CDR3 length equals 13 residues. Germline V CDR1 and CDR2: MGHDK, SYGVNS. The V gene lost 5 bases and the J gene lost 9 bases, with 17 bases spanning the gap. The CDR3 loop reads CASSMMGHSAQYF. DNA of the CDR3: TGTGCCAGCAGTATGATGGGACACTCCGCGCAGTACTTC.

This chain connects TRBV7-2 to TRBJ1-6, with TRBD1 identical over 9 bases. CDR1 and CDR2 (germline): SGHTA, FQGNSA. The V gene end was trimmed by 5 bases and the J gene end by 3 bases; junction bases not matched to a gene: 8. The CDR3 runs 17 residues. The CDR3 here is CASSEQQGANYNSPLHF. DNA for the CDR3: TGTGCCAGCAGCGAACAACAGGGGGCGAACTATAATTCACCCCTCCACTTT.

The V call is TRBV9, the J call TRBJ1-4, with D perhaps matching TRBD1 (5 bases). CDR3 length equals 12 residues. The V end lost 7 bases, the J end lost 7 bases, and 11 bases lay between the germline ends. Germline loops: CDR1 SGDLS, CDR2 YYNGEE. The CDR3 DNA sequence: TGTGCCAGCGCCTTCGGGGGTGAAAAACTGTTTTTT. Translating gives CASAFGGEKLFF. Complete variable domain (other parts from reference TRBV9 and TRBJ1-4): DSGVTQTPKHLITATGQRVTLRCSPRSGDLSVYWYQQSLDQGLQFLIQYYNGEERAKGNILERFSAQQFPDLHSELNLSSLELGDSALYFCASAFGGEKLFFGSGTQLSVL.

This clone appeared a few times. V usage is TRBV7-9 and J usage is TRBJ2-3, with D maybe TRBD2 (5 bases). V was trimmed by 4 bases and J by 2 bases, leaving 10 bases between them. From germline, CDR1 is SEHNR and CDR2 FQNEAQ (reference sequence). The CDR3 runs to 14 residues. For the CDR3, the DNA is TGTGCCAGCAGCTCACGGGATACCACAGATACGCAGTATTTT. Encoded protein: CASSSRDTTDTQYF.

The V and J genes are TRBV7-8 and TRBJ1-5, with D perhaps TRBD1 (6 bases). The CDR3 sequence is 14 residues long. The germline CDR1 and CDR2 sequences are SGHVS and FQNEAQ. Trimming shortened V by 0 bases and J by 4 bases, and 7 bases separated the two germline ends. The CDR3 region is CASSLAGTNQPQHF. The CDR3 DNA is TGTGCCAGCAGCTTAGCAGGGACAAATCAGCCCCAGCATTTT.

The CDR3 sequence is CASSHTMNTEAFF. The CDR3 bases are TGCGCCAGCAGCCATACCATGAACACTGAAGCTTTCTTT. This rearrangement joins TRBV4-3 to TRBJ1-1; D is uncertain. Looked up from germline, CDR1 is LGHNA and CDR2 is YSLEER. The CDR3 loop spans 13 amino acids. V was cut by 3 bases and J by 0 bases, with 5 bases left in between.

Details on this clone: At the DNA level, this CDR3 is encoded by other sequences in the same sample as well. V gene TRBV29-1 combines with J gene TRBJ2-3; a possible D gene is TRBD1 (5 bases). Trimming shortened V by 5 bases and J by 4 bases, and 13 bases separated the two germline ends. Germline CDR1 and CDR2: SQVTM and ANQGSEA. This CDR3 comprises 13 residues. In DNA, the CDR3 is TGCAGCGTTTCGGGCAGGGTATCAGATACGCAGTATTTT. Translation gives CSVSGRVSDTQYF.

This rearrangement joins TRBV7-9 to TRBJ1-1; D gene ambiguous. This CDR3 region has 14 residues. Germline CDR1 reads SEHNR; CDR2 reads FQNEAQ (reference sequence). Trimming pared 1 base from V and 1 base from J, leaving 7 bases between. The CDR3 DNA reads as TGTGCCAGCAGCTTAGAGGGCAGGAACACTGAAGCTTTCTTT. This sequence encodes CASSLEGRNTEAFF.

The V call is TRBV4-3, the J call TRBJ1-2; tentative D call: TRBD1 (6 bases). Trimming pared 0 bases from V and 2 bases from J, leaving 10 bases between. Per the germline V gene, CDR1 is LGHNA and CDR2 is YSLEER. The CDR3 length is 15 residues. The CDR3, as DNA: TGCGCCAGCAGCCAAGACGGGGGGACAAACTATGGCTACACCTTC. It translates to CASSQDGGTNYGYTF.

The chain links TRBV5-1 to TRBJ1-2; possible D gene TRBD1, 5 bases. Trimming left V 4 bases short and J 4 bases short, with 14 bases between. Germline CDR1 is SGHRS and CDR2 is YFSETQ. The length of the CDR3 is 14 residues. The CDR3 loop reads CASSPRWGGYGYTF. In DNA form, the CDR3 reads TGCGCCAGCAGCCCCCGATGGGGGGGCTATGGCTACACCTTC.

This rearrangement joins TRBV20-1 to TRBJ1-1; a possible D gene is TRBD1 (6 bases). The CDR3 sequence is 11 residues long. Per germline, CDR1 DFQATT and CDR2 SNEGSKA (reference sequence). Trimming stripped 3 bases from V and 10 bases from J, with 12 bases between. DNA of the CDR3: TGCAGTGCTAGTTACAGGGTTTCAGCTTTCTTT. The encoded protein is CSASYRVSAFF.

The V gene is TRBV2, the J gene TRBJ2-7; 8 nucleotides line up with TRBD1. Germline V gene lookup returns CDR1 SNHLY and CDR2 FYNNEI. The CDR3 has 14 residues. V was pared by 4 bases and J by 4 bases, with 6 bases of the junction left unmatched. The CDR3 nucleotides read TGTGCCAGCAGTGGGACAGGGAATACTTACGAGCAGTACTTC. The encoded protein is CASSGTGNTYEQYF.